The 17 T cell receptor beta chains in this list originate from one sample, sequenced in a study of blood T cell repertoires in COVID-19. Profiled with immunoSEQ multiplex PCR; TCRdb holds only in-frame clones, not every one. The repertoire consists of 100,000 or so clones, with over 75% occurring once and the leading ten covering approximately 29%. Sequencing was carried out using peripheral blood. These receptors were taken from a woman older than 75 with acute or convalescent COVID-19.

This chain links TRBV10-2 with TRBJ2-2, with a tentative D call TRBD1 (6 bases). The germline gives CDR1 WSHSY, CDR2 SAAADI. V was cut by 3 bases and J by 4 bases, with 9 bases left in between. The CDR3 totals 14 residues. The CDR3 DNA sequence: TGCGCCAGCAGTGAACAGGGCGGCACCGGGGAGCTGTTTTTT. Translated, it gives CASSEQGGTGELFF.

This chain connects TRBV10-3 to TRBJ1-2, with 10 positions matching TRBD1. V was clipped by 8 bases and J by 6 bases; unmatched bases: 6. This CDR3 comprises 13 residues. The germline CDR1 and CDR2 sequences are ENHRY and SYGVKD. The CDR3 coding sequence is TGTGCCATCGCCCCAGGACAGGGGGATGGCTACACCTTC. Translation: CAIAPGQGDGYTF.

The chain recombines TRBV3-1 (or the pseudogene TRBV3-2) with TRBJ1-1; tentative D call: TRBD1 (5 bases). V dropped 1 base and J dropped 1 base, with 13 bases sitting between them. This CDR3 comprises 16 residues. Per germline, CDR1 LGHDT and CDR2 YNNKEL (reference sequence). The CDR3 spells CASSQVVGGWNTEAFF. The DNA for the CDR3 is TGTGCCAGCAGCCAAGTGGTTGGGGGGTGGAACACTGAAGCTTTCTTT.

This clone was seen a few times. The chain is built from TRBV28 and TRBJ1-1, with 9 bases identical to TRBD1. CDR1 is MDHEN and CDR2 is SYDVKM in the germline V gene. The CDR3 sequence is 16 residues long. Germline trimming cut 5 bases from V and 1 base from J; bases unmatched to any gene: 8. CDR3 sequence: CASSPYTGGKNTEAFF. CDR3 coding DNA: TGTGCCAGCAGTCCCTACACAGGGGGCAAGAACACTGAAGCTTTCTTT. The full variable domain, its missing parts supplied by reference TRBV28 and TRBJ1-1, is DVKVTQSSRYLVKRTGEKVFLECVQDMDHENMFWYRQDPGLGLRLIYFSYDVKMKEKGDIPEGYSVSREKKERFSLILESASTNQTSMYLCASSPYTGGKNTEAFFGQGTRLTVV.

In its sample, this clone was seen once. The chain is built from TRBV3-1 (or the pseudogene TRBV3-2) and TRBJ2-7, with 7 bases fitting TRBD1. Germline V gene sequence: CDR1 LGHDT, CDR2 YNNKEL (reference sequence). The J segment lost 3 bases and the V segment lost 4 bases, leaving 6 bases of the junction unmatched. The CDR3 length is 14 residues. CDR3 region: CASSLGTEFYEQYF. CDR3 DNA sequence: TGTGCCAGCAGCCTCGGGACAGAATTCTACGAGCAGTACTTC.

The rearrangement joins TRBV2 to TRBJ2-7; D is unresolved. Trimming took 4 bases from V and 5 from J, leaving 6 bases between them. Germline values: CDR1 SNHLY, CDR2 FYNNEI. The length of the CDR3 is 11 residues. The DNA of the CDR3 is TGTGCCAGCAGTGTGACTCACGAGCAGTACTTC. Its protein product is CASSVTHEQYF.

This clone has a single count. This rearrangement joins TRBV6-6 to TRBJ2-1, with a weak D call TRBD1 (5 bases). The germline V gene has CDR1 MNHNY and CDR2 SVGAGI (reference sequence). The CDR3 is 14 amino acids. The V and J ends lost 2 bases and 8 bases respectively, with 13 bases between them. The CDR3 loop reads CASSYPPRGHEQFF. Written as DNA, the CDR3 is TGTGCCAGCAGTTACCCCCCTAGGGGCCATGAGCAGTTCTTC.

The rearrangement joins TRBV10-3 to TRBJ1-1; 8 bases map to TRBD1. The trim removed 5 bases at V and 5 bases at J, leaving 4 bases unmatched. This CDR3 is 13 amino acids long. The V gene's germline CDR1 is ENHRY and CDR2 SYGVKD. CDR3 protein: CAISWTGKTEAFF. The CDR3 coding sequence is TGTGCCATCAGTTGGACAGGGAAGACTGAAGCTTTCTTT.

The chain links TRBV4-2 to TRBJ2-7, with TRBD1 matching 10 bases. Germline values: CDR1 LGHNA, CDR2 YNFKEQ. The CDR3 totals 15 residues. V shed 4 bases, J shed 2 bases, and the junction held 5 bases outside the gene matches. DNA of the CDR3: TGTGCCAGCAGCCCCCCCGGGACAGGGGCCTACGAGCAGTACTTC. Protein: CASSPPGTGAYEQYF.

The V and J genes are TRBV7-9 and TRBJ1-2, with TRBD1 identical over 9 bases. In germline, CDR1 is SEHNR, CDR2 FQNEAQ (reference sequence). The V and J ends lost 5 bases and 3 bases, in that order; junction bases with no gene match: 13. The CDR3 totals 17 residues. CDR3 amino acids: CASSPLRGTGRDYGYTF. CDR3 DNA: TGTGCCAGCAGCCCCCTGAGGGGGACAGGGCGAGACTATGGCTACACCTTC.

The chain couples TRBV6-5 to TRBJ1-6, with D maybe TRBD1 (5 bases). This CDR3 spans 14 amino acids. The germline gives CDR1 MNHEY, CDR2 SVGAGI. Deletions cut 6 bases from V and 10 bases from J, with 16 bases between. The CDR3 spells CASRRPVRGSPLHF. The DNA of the CDR3 is TGTGCCAGCAGACGACCGGTTAGGGGCTCACCCCTCCACTTT.

As concerns this clone: Other DNA sequences in this specimen translate into the identical CDR3. This chain uses TRBV9 with TRBJ1-6; D is uncertain. From germline, CDR1 is SGDLS and CDR2 YYNGEE. The V end lost 0 bases, the J end lost 0 bases, and 7 bases lay between the germline ends. The CDR3 sequence is 16 residues long. CDR3 in DNA: TGTGCCAGCAGCGTAGGGGAGAGCTCCTATAATTCACCCCTCCACTTT. This encodes CASSVGESSYNSPLHF.

This clone was recorded once. The chain has TRBV5-6 and TRBJ1-3; D unclear. There are 15 residues in the CDR3. V was pared by 2 bases and J by 0 bases, with 9 bases between. The V gene's germline CDR1 is SGHDT and CDR2 YYEEEE. CDR3 in DNA: TGTGCCAGCAGCTTTACAGTGAGCTCTGGAAACACCATATATTTT. It yields the protein CASSFTVSSGNTIYF.

The chain combines TRBV11-2 with TRBJ2-6; no firm D call. Trimming took 3 bases from V and 2 from J, leaving 11 bases between them. Germline V gene sequence: CDR1 SGHAT, CDR2 FQNNGV. This CDR3 contains 16 residues. This CDR3 reads CASSFSVVAGANVLTF. CDR3 DNA: TGTGCCAGCAGCTTCAGCGTCGTGGCTGGGGCCAACGTCCTGACTTTC.

V is TRBV11-3 and J is TRBJ1-2; TRBD1 matches at 7 bases. Unmatched junction bases numbered 1, after V lost 2 bases and J lost 4 bases. Germline CDR1 is SGHNT and CDR2 is YENEEA. This CDR3 comprises 13 residues. The CDR3 region is CASSLSGGYGYTF. As DNA, the CDR3 is TGTGCCAGCAGCTTATCAGGGGGCTATGGCTACACCTTC.

The rearrangement uses TRBV2 and TRBJ2-7; 10 nucleotides line up with TRBD1. Germline V gives CDR1 SNHLY, CDR2 FYNNEI. This CDR3 has 14 amino acids. V shed 6 bases and J 1 base; nucleotides not matched to a gene: 3. CDR3 residues: CASSPDRGSYEQYF. As DNA, the CDR3 is TGTGCCAGCAGCCCGGACAGGGGGTCCTACGAGCAGTACTTC.

The V and J genes are TRBV10-3 and TRBJ1-2; 7 nucleotides match TRBD1. CDR1 is ENHRY and CDR2 is SYGVKD in the germline V gene. The CDR3 spans 14 residues. J lost 8 bases, V lost 1 base, and 7 bases had no gene match. The CDR3 DNA reads as TGTGCCATCAGTGAGTACCCGACAGGGAGCGGCTACACCTTC. Amino acids: CAISEYPTGSGYTF.